The rows below give T cell receptor beta chains drawn from one sample of a study of blood T cells in healthy people across ages. From the 5' RACE reads, TCRdb called clonotypes with MiXCR, one entry per CDR3 protein. The sample lists fewer than 800,000 distinct CDR3 sequences, under 25% occurring once. The sample comprised blood. Receptors were obtained from a man between 70 and 80 years old in good health. CDR3s include the opening cysteine and the closing phenylalanine or tryptophan. Fields, in order: J gene, clone size, D gene, V gene, CDR3 protein, CDR3 DNA. The D gene is left open where the match is weak. Not all rows give a size; the values are once, few, many and, for expanded clones, a class.

TRBJ2-4	once	TRBD2	TRBV7-2	CASSLGGSMNIQYF	TGTGCCAGCAGCCTAGGCGGGAGTATGAACATTCAGTACTTC
TRBJ1-6	few	.	TRBV25-1	CASSDGVRNSPLHF	TGTGCCAGCAGTGATGGGGTGAGGAATTCACCCCTCCACTTT
TRBJ2-7	.	TRBD1	TRBV28	CASRDRAGYEQYF	TGTGCCAGCAGAGACAGGGCGGGCTACGAGCAGTACTTC
TRBJ1-1	.	TRBD1	TRBV7-2	CASSLEGAYQDTEAFF	TGTGCCAGCAGCTTAGAGGGGGCTTATCAGGACACTGAAGCTTTCTTT
TRBJ2-5	.	.	TRBV7-6	CASSLSGSGRTETQYF	TGTGCCAGCAGCCTAAGCGGATCGGGCCGTACTGAGACCCAGTACTTC
TRBJ2-7	few	.	TRBV6-2/TRBV6-3	CASTQGYDEQYF	TGTGCCAGCACCCAGGGTTACGACGAGCAGTACTTC
TRBJ2-1	few	TRBD2	TRBV5-6	CASSVGTKSYNEQFF	TGTGCCAGCAGCGTCGGGACTAAATCTTACAATGAGCAGTTCTTC
TRBJ2-3	few	TRBD2	TRBV2	CASGWTSGTDTQYF	TGTGCCAGCGGATGGACTAGCGGCACAGATACGCAGTATTTT
TRBJ2-7	many	.	TRBV2	CASSDAEPYEQYF	TGTGCCAGCAGTGATGCGGAACCCTACGAGCAGTACTTC
TRBJ1-2	few	.	TRBV11-2	CASSLEGATVYGYTF	TGTGCCAGCAGCTTAGAGGGGGCAACTGTCTATGGCTACACCTTC
TRBJ1-2	once	.	TRBV11-2	CASSLGGTPYGYTF	TGTGCCAGCAGCTTAGGTGGGACACCATATGGCTACACCTTC
TRBJ2-5	few	.	TRBV9	CASSVAGGVQETQYF	TGTGCCAGCAGCGTAGCGGGCGGGGTCCAAGAGACCCAGTACTTC
TRBJ2-3	.	TRBD2	TRBV20-1	CSARSGLAADTQYF	TGCAGTGCTAGATCGGGACTAGCCGCGGATACGCAGTATTTT
TRBJ2-5	.	.	TRBV4-2	CASSQAKQEAQYF	TGTGCCAGCAGCCAAGCGAAGCAGGAGGCCCAGTACTTC
TRBJ1-4	.	.	TRBV5-1	CASSQSPSEASNEKLFF	TGCGCCAGCAGCCAAAGCCCCTCTGAGGCCTCTAATGAAAAACTGTTTTTT
TRBJ2-3	.	.	TRBV12-3/TRBV12-4	CASSFLSADTQYF	TGTGCCAGCAGTTTTCTCAGTGCAGATACGCAGTATTTT
TRBJ2-5	.	TRBD1	TRBV12-3/TRBV12-4	CASSFTGVVETQYF	TGTGCCAGCAGTTTCACAGGGGTGGTTGAGACCCAGTACTTC
TRBJ1-6	.	TRBD1	TRBV6-5	CASSYSATGSSYNSPLHF	TGTGCCAGCAGTTACTCGGCGACAGGGAGCTCCTATAATTCACCCCTCCACTTT
TRBJ2-4	.	TRBD1	TRBV27	CASSLTGENIQYF	TGTGCCAGCAGTTTAACAGGGGAAAACATTCAGTACTTC
TRBJ2-7	.	.	TRBV20-1	CSAPGLNYEQYF	TGCAGTGCCCCGGGACTGAACTACGAGCAGTACTTC
TRBJ2-5	.	TRBD1	TRBV19	CASTAGTGYKETQYF	TGTGCCAGTACCGCCGGGACAGGCTATAAAGAGACCCAGTACTTC
TRBJ1-4	few	TRBD1	TRBV19	CASKSQGDEKLFF	TGTGCCAGTAAGAGCCAGGGGGATGAAAAACTGTTTTTT
TRBJ2-5	few	.	TRBV29-1	CSAMESGETQYF	TGCAGCGCCATGGAATCCGGGGAGACCCAGTACTTC
TRBJ2-2	.	.	TRBV5-5	CASSYLSGLTGELFF	TGTGCCAGCAGCTACCTGAGCGGTCTCACCGGGGAGCTGTTTTTT
TRBJ2-7	.	TRBD2	TRBV6-2/TRBV6-3	CASSYTSGAYEQYF	TGTGCCAGCAGCTATACTAGCGGGGCCTACGAGCAGTACTTC
TRBJ1-1	few	.	TRBV5-1	CASKDSLGTNTEAFF	TGCGCCAGCAAGGACAGCCTGGGGACGAACACTGAAGCTTTCTTT
TRBJ1-5	few	.	TRBV12-3/TRBV12-4	CASSFPQGTQHF	TGTGCCAGCAGTTTTCCCCAGGGGACCCAGCATTTT
TRBJ1-4	few	.	TRBV19	CASTLTGEKLFF	TGTGCCAGTACCCTGACTGGAGAAAAACTGTTTTTT
TRBJ2-1	.	TRBD2	TRBV20-1	CSARVSGNEQFF	TGCAGTGCTAGAGTTAGCGGGAATGAGCAGTTCTTC
TRBJ2-3	.	TRBD1	TRBV28	CASNGQGWLTTSTDTQYF	TGTGCCAGCAACGGACAGGGTTGGCTGACCACTAGCACAGATACGCAGTATTTT
TRBJ2-7	.	TRBD1	TRBV7-2	CASSLGARDRGFEQYF	TGTGCCAGCAGCTTAGGTGCCCGGGACAGGGGCTTTGAGCAGTACTTC
TRBJ2-2	.	TRBD2	TRBV20-1	CSAIAGGPSGELFF	TGCAGTGCTATAGCGGGAGGGCCGTCCGGGGAGCTGTTTTTT
TRBJ2-7	many	.	TRBV7-9	CASSLAGKYEQYF	TGTGCCAGCAGCTTAGCAGGAAAGTACGAGCAGTACTTC
TRBJ2-7	many	.	TRBV29-1	CSVEGSTYEQYF	TGCAGCGTTGAAGGGTCCACCTACGAGCAGTACTTC
TRBJ2-6	few	.	TRBV12-3/TRBV12-4	CASSRGTPSGANVLTF	TGTGCCAGCAGCCGAGGGACTCCGTCTGGGGCCAACGTCCTGACTTTC
TRBJ1-4	few	.	TRBV25-1	CASSEFGGRKLFF	TGTGCCAGCAGTGAATTCGGGGGTAGGAAACTGTTTTTT
TRBJ2-3	.	TRBD2	TRBV20-1	CSANGAGGPIDTQYF	TGCAGTGCTAATGGAGCGGGAGGCCCGATAGATACGCAGTATTTT
TRBJ2-3	few	TRBD2	TRBV6-1	CASSVTSGVTDTQYF	TGTGCCAGCAGTGTTACTAGCGGGGTCACAGATACGCAGTATTTT
TRBJ2-3	once	TRBD1	TRBV5-6	CASRPGQTVSTDTQYF	TGTGCCAGCAGGCCGGGACAGACCGTTAGCACAGATACGCAGTATTTT
TRBJ2-7	few	.	TRBV10-3	CAISDRGRSSYEQYF	TGTGCCATCAGTGATAGGGGACGGAGCTCCTACGAGCAGTACTTC
TRBJ2-1	.	TRBD2	TRBV12-3/TRBV12-4	CASSLSGGRSGEQFF	TGTGCCAGCAGTTTATCTGGCGGGAGAAGTGGAGAGCAGTTCTTC
TRBJ2-3	.	TRBD2	TRBV28	CASSSHRGLARDTQYF	TGTGCCAGCAGTTCCCACCGGGGACTAGCTAGAGATACGCAGTATTTT
TRBJ2-5	few	TRBD1	TRBV6-5	CASSQTGMGETQYF	TGTGCCAGCAGCCAGACAGGGATGGGAGAGACCCAGTACTTC
TRBJ2-5	few	.	TRBV5-1	CASSGAGKNLAFTQYF	TGCGCCAGCAGCGGCGCAGGGAAGAATCTGGCGTTTACCCAGTACTTC
TRBJ1-1	.	.	TRBV6-2/TRBV6-3	CASKVTENTEAFF	TGTGCCAGCAAAGTGACAGAAAACACTGAAGCTTTCTTT